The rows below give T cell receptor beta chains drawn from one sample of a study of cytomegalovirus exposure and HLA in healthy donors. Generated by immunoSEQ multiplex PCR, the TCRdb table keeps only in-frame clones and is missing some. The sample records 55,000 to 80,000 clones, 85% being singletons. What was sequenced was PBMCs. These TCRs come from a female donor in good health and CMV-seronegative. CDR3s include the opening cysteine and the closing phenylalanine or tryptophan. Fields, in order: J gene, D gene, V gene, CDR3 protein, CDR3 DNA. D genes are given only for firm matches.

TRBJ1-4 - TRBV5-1 CASSHRDNNEKLFF TGCGCCAGCAGCCACCGGGACAACAATGAAAAACTGTTTTTT
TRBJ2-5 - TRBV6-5 CASSYYGQTDGTQYF TGTGCCAGCAGTTATTACGGACAGACAGACGGGACCCAGTACTTC
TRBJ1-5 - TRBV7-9 CASSLMGLNQPQHF TGTGCCAGCAGCTTAATGGGGCTTAATCAGCCCCAGCATTTT
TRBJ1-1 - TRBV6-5 CASSLTPDTEAFF TGTGCCAGCAGCCTTACCCCGGACACTGAAGCTTTCTTT
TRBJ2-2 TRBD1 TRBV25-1 CASSAKPGQGPGELFF TGTGCCAGCAGCGCTAAGCCGGGACAGGGTCCCGGGGAGCTGTTTTTT
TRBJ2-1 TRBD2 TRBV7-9 CASSPLTSGAYNEQFF TGTGCCAGCAGCCCCCTCACTAGCGGGGCCTACAATGAGCAGTTCTTC
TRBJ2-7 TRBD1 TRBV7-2 CASSSQGALREQYF TGTGCCAGCAGCTCACAGGGGGCCCTTCGGGAGCAGTACTTC
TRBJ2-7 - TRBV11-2 CASSLVGTSYEQYF TGTGCCAGCAGCTTAGTTGGCACCTCCTACGAGCAGTACTTC
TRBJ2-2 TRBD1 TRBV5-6 CASSLGQGALRTGELFF TGTGCCAGCAGCTTGGGACAGGGGGCGCTTCGCACCGGGGAGCTGTTTTTT
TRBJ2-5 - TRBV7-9 CASSLTTGIETQYF TGTGCCAGCAGCTTAACGACGGGGATAGAGACCCAGTACTTC
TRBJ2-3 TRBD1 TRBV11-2 CASSTHRDRGWDTQYF TGTGCCAGCAGCACACACCGGGACAGGGGGTGGGATACGCAGTATTTT
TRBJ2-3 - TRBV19 CASKNRAGDTQYF TGTGCCAGTAAAAACAGGGCGGGAGATACGCAGTATTTT
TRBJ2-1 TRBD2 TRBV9 CASSVRLAGYNEQFF TGTGCCAGCAGCGTACGGCTAGCGGGGTACAATGAGCAGTTCTTC
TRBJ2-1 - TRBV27 CASSFGVYNEQFF TGTGCCAGCAGTTTTGGAGTATACAATGAGCAGTTCTTC